The 14 T cell receptor beta chains below come from one sample, sequenced in a study of CD8 T cells in Susac syndrome. Random hexamers were used to reverse transcribe roughly 0.45 to 1 ug of RNA. TCRdb re-derived calls from the immunoSEQ multiplex PCR reads in MiXCR, one entry per CDR3 protein. The sample has approximately 150,000 distinct CDR3 sequences, approximately 95% seen once; the top ten hold around 0.08%. Sequencing was performed on CD4+ T cells from PBMCs. Source of these receptors: a human donor in good health.

The chain carries TRBV7-9 and TRBJ1-6; 10 positions agree with TRBD1. Trimming at V came to 6 bases and at J to 9 bases, leaving 5 bases not matched to a gene. CDR1 and CDR2 from the germline V gene are SEHNR and FQNEAQ (reference sequence). The CDR3 loop spans 14 amino acids. As DNA, the CDR3 is TGTGCCAGCAGTCCGGACAGGGGGAGTTCACCCCTCCACTTT. It is translated as CASSPDRGSSPLHF. Combining the CDR3 with reference TRBV7-9 and TRBJ1-6 gives the whole variable domain DTGVSQNPRHKITKRGQNVTFRCDPISEHNRLYWYRQTLGQGPEFLTYFQNEAQLEKSRLLSDRFSAERPKGSFSTLEIQRTEQGDSAMYLCASSPDRGSSPLHFGNGTRLTVT.

The gene calls are TRBV7-9 and TRBJ2-1; 10 bases are a match to TRBD2. Per germline, CDR1 SEHNR and CDR2 FQNEAQ (reference sequence). V lost 1 base, J lost 8 bases, and 8 bases stayed unmatched. The CDR3 sequence is 16 residues long. The CDR3 DNA sequence: TGTGCCAGCAGCTTAGGCCTAGCGGGAGCGGTCGATGAGCAGTTCTTC. It yields the protein CASSLGLAGAVDEQFF.

The J gene is TRBJ2-5, the V gene TRBV20-1, with unresolved D. Germline V gene data show CDR1 as DFQATT and CDR2 as SNEGSKA (reference sequence). The V end was cut by 0 bases, the J end by 4 bases, with 12 bases between. CDR3 length: 14 residues. The CDR3 loop reads CSARDRAAPETQYF. Here the CDR3 DNA reads TGCAGTGCTAGAGATCGGGCAGCTCCAGAGACCCAGTACTTC.

The J gene is TRBJ2-1, the V gene TRBV5-1; D assignment may be TRBD1 or TRBD2 (5 bases each). Trimming removed 4 bases at V and 0 bases at J, with 14 bases between. This CDR3 comprises 16 residues. Germline CDR1 and CDR2: SGHRS and YFSETQ. CDR3 nucleotides: TGCGCCAGCAGCCCACCCCGGGGCGGCTCCTACAATGAGCAGTTCTTC. Translated: CASSPPRGGSYNEQFF.

J is TRBJ2-5 and V is TRBV25-1, with D possibly being TRBD2 (5 bases). CDR1 and CDR2 from the germline V gene are MGHDK and SYGVNS. This CDR3 has 13 amino acids. The V end lost 7 bases, the J end lost 2 bases, and 11 bases lay between the germline ends. The CDR3 region is CASIGVEQETQYF. For the CDR3, the DNA is TGTGCCAGCATCGGGGTCGAACAAGAGACCCAGTACTTC. The whole variable domain, filled in from reference TRBV25-1 and TRBJ2-5, reads EADIYQTPRYLVIGTGKKITLECSQTMGHDKMYWYQQDPGMELHLIHYSYGVNSTEKGDLSSESTVSRIRTEHFPLTLESARPSHTSQYLCASIGVEQETQYFGPGTRLLVL.

This clonotype was observed once. The rearrangement links TRBV28 to TRBJ2-5; TRBD2 matches at 14 bases. Germline V gene sequence: CDR1 MDHEN, CDR2 SYDVKM. The V and J ends lost 8 bases and 2 bases, in that order; junction bases with no gene match: 4. The CDR3 runs 15 residues. DNA for the CDR3: TGTGCCAGCCGGACTAGCGGGAGGCTGCAAGAGACCCAGTACTTC. Translation gives CASRTSGRLQETQYF. Full variable domain (outside the CDR3, taken from reference TRBV28 and TRBJ2-5): DVKVTQSSRYLVKRTGEKVFLECVQDMDHENMFWYRQDPGLGLRLIYFSYDVKMKEKGDIPEGYSVSREKKERFSLILESASTNQTSMYLCASRTSGRLQETQYFGPGTRLLVL.

The chain has TRBV5-1 and TRBJ2-3; D unclear. The length of the CDR3 is 17 residues. V shed 2 bases and J shed 2 bases, with 18 bases lying between them. From germline, CDR1 is SGHRS and CDR2 YFSETQ. As DNA, the CDR3 is TGCGCCAGCAGCTTAATCGGCGGCCGATCCCTCACAGATACGCAGTATTTT. The encoded protein is CASSLIGGRSLTDTQYF.

The chain combines TRBV28 with TRBJ2-7; 9 bases are shared with TRBD2. Trimming removed 6 bases from V and 3 bases from J; junction bases left unmatched: 6. The CDR3 extends over 14 amino acids. Germline CDR1 is MDHEN and CDR2 is SYDVKM. The CDR3 DNA reads as TGTGCCAGCAGAGCCGGGACTAGCTACTACGAGCAGTACTTC. Amino acids: CASRAGTSYYEQYF.

This sequence joins TRBV7-3 and TRBJ2-6; no firm D call. The CDR3 contains 14 residues. V shed 4 bases and J shed 2 bases, with 6 bases lying between them. The germline V gene encodes CDR1 SGHTA and CDR2 FQGTGA. The CDR3 spells CASSSGPGANVLTF. The CDR3 DNA sequence: TGTGCCAGCAGCTCAGGACCTGGGGCCAACGTCCTGACTTTC.

The V gene is TRBV3-1, the J gene TRBJ1-4; D remains ambiguous. Trimming pared 1 base from V and 0 bases from J, leaving 9 bases between. The germline V gene encodes CDR1 LGHDT and CDR2 YNNKEL (reference sequence). This CDR3 contains 16 residues. This CDR3 reads CASSQVSSPTNEKLFF. CDR3 coding DNA: TGTGCCAGCAGCCAAGTGTCATCTCCAACTAATGAAAAACTGTTTTTT.

J is TRBJ1-5 and V is TRBV7-9; D ambiguous. The V gene's germline CDR1 is SEHNR and CDR2 FQNEAQ (reference sequence). V was pared by 4 bases and J by 4 bases, with 11 bases between. The CDR3 runs 14 residues. CDR3 region: CASSSHTGNQPQHF. In DNA form, the CDR3 reads TGTGCCAGCAGCTCACACACCGGGAATCAGCCCCAGCATTTT.

This chain's CDR3 is CASSQDYGRANNEQFF. In DNA form, the CDR3 reads TGTGCCAGCAGCCAAGACTACGGGAGGGCTAACAATGAGCAGTTCTTC. The chain combines TRBV3-1 with TRBJ2-1, with TRBD2 identical over 8 bases. Germline-derived CDR1 and CDR2 are LGHDT and YNNKEL (reference sequence). Germline trimming cut 0 bases from V and 5 bases from J; bases unmatched to any gene: 6. The CDR3 extends over 16 amino acids.

The chain couples TRBV28 to TRBJ1-1; the D is unclear. Germline CDR1 and CDR2: MDHEN and SYDVKM. The V end was cut by 7 bases, the J end by 7 bases, with 19 bases between. The CDR3 sequence is 14 residues long. For the CDR3, the DNA is TGTGCCAGCAACACGAGGGCTTCCGGAGATGAAGCTTTCTTT. It specifies CASNTRASGDEAFF.

The chain recombines TRBV10-3 with TRBJ2-7; D is unclear. Germline loops: CDR1 ENHRY, CDR2 SYGVKD. The V end was cut by 1 base, the J end by 3 bases, with 10 bases between. The CDR3 is 14 residues long. The CDR3 DNA reads as TGTGCCATCAGTGAGTTTGCAGGTAACTACGAGCAGTACTTC. Its translation: CAISEFAGNYEQYF.